This note documents a single T cell receptor (beta chain) sequence. Its target is not known. The read is 3 residues too short to cover the CDR3 end, so that end is filled in from the germline J gene. The sample comes from a study of T cells in women clearing cervical HPV infection. In the study overall: With HLA typing for only a few women, HLA confounding remains possible.

Method: immunoSEQ multiplex PCR; TCRdb's copy keeps in-frame clones and lacks some. The data show fewer than 40,000 clones, and the top ten clones hold about 4.3%. Whole-study findings and limits: Controls had more TRBV6-7 (approximately 0.16%) than cases (approximately 0.11%). Repertoire richness, not evenness, was significantly elevated in CIN3+ cases versus controls.

The junction had 9 bases not matched to a gene; V was cut back by 5 bases and J by 4 bases. CDR1 LNHDA and CDR2 SQIVND come from the germline V gene (reference sequence). CDR3 size: 15 residues. The clonotype was recovered from a woman between 18 and 70 years old with a cervical HPV16 infection that either progressed to CIN3+ or cleared (not recorded which). The V gene is TRBV19, the J gene TRBJ2-5, with TRBD2 identical over 8 bases. Material for sequencing was blood buffy coat. Incomplete CDR3 DNA: TGTGCCAGTAGTCACCACTTGGCGGGAGGAGAGACC. It is translated as CASSHHLAGGET. The full-length CDR3 reads as CASSHHLAGGETQYF.